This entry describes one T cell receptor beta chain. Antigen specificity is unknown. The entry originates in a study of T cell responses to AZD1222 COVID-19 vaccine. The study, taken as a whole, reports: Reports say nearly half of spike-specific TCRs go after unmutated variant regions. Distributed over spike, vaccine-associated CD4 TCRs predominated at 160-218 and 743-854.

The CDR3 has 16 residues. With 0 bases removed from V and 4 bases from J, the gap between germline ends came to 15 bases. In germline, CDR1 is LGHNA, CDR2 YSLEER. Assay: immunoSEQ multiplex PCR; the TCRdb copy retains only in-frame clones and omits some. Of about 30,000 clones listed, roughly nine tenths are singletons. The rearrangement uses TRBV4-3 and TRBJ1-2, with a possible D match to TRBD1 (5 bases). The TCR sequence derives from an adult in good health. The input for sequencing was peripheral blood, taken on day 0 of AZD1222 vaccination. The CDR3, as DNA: TGCGCCAGCAGCCAAGATGTCTTAGCAGGGCGCTATGGCTACACCTTC. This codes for CASSQDVLAGRYGYTF.